The source of this T cell receptor beta chain is a study of blood T cell repertoires in COVID-19. Study summary: There were acute and convalescent COVID-19 samples, and they came from the United States, Italy and Spain. From T cells, B-cell-depleted T cells, or PBMCs came the material, which was cDNA or gDNA.

TCRdb's copy holds only in-frame clones and misses some; the assay was immunoSEQ multiplex PCR. The table records around 280,000 clones, 89% of them present only once. Living in 24 US areas, the participants were between roughly 18 and 89 years of age. The CDR3 covers 16 residues. V lost 0 bases, J lost 2 bases, and 12 bases lay in between. The V gene's germline CDR1 is LGHNT and CDR2 FRNRAP. The chain carries TRBV12-5 and TRBJ2-3; D unresolved. Sequenced sample: PBMCs or T cells enriched from blood (not recorded which). This receptor was taken from a woman between 40 and 55 years old who had recovered from COVID-19. Here the CDR3 DNA reads TGTGCTAGTGGTTTGGTTATAGCTACCGTCACAGATACGCAGTATTTT. It translates to CASGLVIATVTDTQYF.